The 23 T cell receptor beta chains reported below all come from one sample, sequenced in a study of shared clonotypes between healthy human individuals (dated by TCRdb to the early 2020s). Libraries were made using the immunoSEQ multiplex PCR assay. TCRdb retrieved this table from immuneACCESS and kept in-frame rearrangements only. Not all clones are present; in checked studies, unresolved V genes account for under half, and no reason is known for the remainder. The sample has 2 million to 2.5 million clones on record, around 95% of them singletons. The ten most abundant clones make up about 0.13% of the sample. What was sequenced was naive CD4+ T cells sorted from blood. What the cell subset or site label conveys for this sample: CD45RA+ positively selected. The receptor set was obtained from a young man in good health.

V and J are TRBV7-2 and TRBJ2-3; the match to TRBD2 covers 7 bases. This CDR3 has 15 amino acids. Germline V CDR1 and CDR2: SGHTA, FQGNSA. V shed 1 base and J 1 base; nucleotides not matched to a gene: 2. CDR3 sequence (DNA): TGTGCCAGCAGCTTAGTAAGCGGGGGCACAGATACGCAGTATTTT. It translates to CASSLVSGGTDTQYF.

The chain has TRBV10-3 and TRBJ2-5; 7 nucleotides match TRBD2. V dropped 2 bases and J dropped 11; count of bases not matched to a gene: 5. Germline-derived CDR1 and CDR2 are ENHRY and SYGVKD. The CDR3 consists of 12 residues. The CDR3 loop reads CAISEGREWQYF. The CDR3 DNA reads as TGTGCCATCAGTGAGGGGCGGGAGTGGCAGTACTTC.

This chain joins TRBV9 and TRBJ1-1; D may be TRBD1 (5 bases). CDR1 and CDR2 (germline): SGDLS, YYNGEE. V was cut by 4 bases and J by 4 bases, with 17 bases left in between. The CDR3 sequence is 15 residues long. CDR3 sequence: CASSPGLERGTEAFF. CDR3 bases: TGTGCCAGCAGCCCGGGACTAGAAAGGGGCACTGAAGCTTTCTTT.

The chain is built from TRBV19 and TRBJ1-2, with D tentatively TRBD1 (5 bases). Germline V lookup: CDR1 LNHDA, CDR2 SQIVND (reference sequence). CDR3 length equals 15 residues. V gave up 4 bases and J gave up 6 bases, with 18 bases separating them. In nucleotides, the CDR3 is TGTGCCAGTAGTAAAACCCCCGGGACGACGGATGGCTACACCTTC. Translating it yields CASSKTPGTTDGYTF.

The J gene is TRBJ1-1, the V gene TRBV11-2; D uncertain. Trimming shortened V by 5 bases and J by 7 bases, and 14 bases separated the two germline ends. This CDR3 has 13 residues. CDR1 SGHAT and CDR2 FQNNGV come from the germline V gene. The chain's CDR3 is CASSPERPNEAFF. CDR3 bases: TGTGCCAGCAGCCCAGAACGGCCGAATGAAGCTTTCTTT.

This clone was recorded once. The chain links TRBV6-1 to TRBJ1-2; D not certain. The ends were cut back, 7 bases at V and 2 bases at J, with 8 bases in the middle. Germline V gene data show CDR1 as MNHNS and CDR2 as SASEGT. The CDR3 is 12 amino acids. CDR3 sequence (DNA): TGTGCCAGCACGGCCCAGAACTATGGCTACACCTTC. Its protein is CASTAQNYGYTF.

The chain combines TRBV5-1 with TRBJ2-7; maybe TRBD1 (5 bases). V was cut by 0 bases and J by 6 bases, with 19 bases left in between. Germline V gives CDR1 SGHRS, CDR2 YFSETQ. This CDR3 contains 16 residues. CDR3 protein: CASSLVSGRAVGEQYF. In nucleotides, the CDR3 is TGCGCCAGCAGCTTGGTCTCAGGCAGGGCCGTCGGCGAGCAGTACTTC. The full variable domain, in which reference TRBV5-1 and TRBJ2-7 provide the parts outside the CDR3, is KAGVTQTPRYLIKTRGQQVTLSCSPISGHRSVSWYQQTPGQGLQFLFEYFSETQRNKGNFPGRFSGRQFSNSRSEMNVSTLELGDSALYLCASSLVSGRAVGEQYFGPGTRLTVT.

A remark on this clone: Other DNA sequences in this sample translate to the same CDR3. The CDR3 sequence: CASSSGTSSETQYF. CDR3 coding DNA: TGCGCCAGCAGCTCCGGGACTAGCTCAGAGACCCAGTACTTC. The J gene is TRBJ2-5, the V gene TRBV5-1, with TRBD2 matching over 9 bases. The V gene end was trimmed by 3 bases and the J gene end by 4 bases; junction bases not matched to a gene: 4. This CDR3 region has 14 residues. Germline V gene data show CDR1 as SGHRS and CDR2 as YFSETQ.

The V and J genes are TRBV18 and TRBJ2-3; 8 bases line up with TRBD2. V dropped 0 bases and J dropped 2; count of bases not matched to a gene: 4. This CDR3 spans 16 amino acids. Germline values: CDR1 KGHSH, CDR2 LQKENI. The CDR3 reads CASSPPAGGNTDTQYF. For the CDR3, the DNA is TGTGCCAGCTCACCACCGGCGGGAGGTAACACAGATACGCAGTATTTT.

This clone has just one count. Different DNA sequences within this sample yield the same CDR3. For the CDR3, the DNA is TGCGCCAGCAGCCAGGAGGGGAGTTCTGGAAACACCATATATTTT. Amino acids: CASSQEGSSGNTIYF. This chain uses TRBV4-1 with TRBJ1-3; tentative D call: TRBD1 (5 bases). The CDR3 length is 15 residues. CDR1 and CDR2 (germline): MGHRA, YSYEKL. Trimming removed 3 bases from V and 1 base from J, with 10 bases in between.

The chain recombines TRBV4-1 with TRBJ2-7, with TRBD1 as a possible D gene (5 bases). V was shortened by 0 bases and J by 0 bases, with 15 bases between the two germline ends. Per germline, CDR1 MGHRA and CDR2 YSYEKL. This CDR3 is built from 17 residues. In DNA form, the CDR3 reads TGCGCCAGCAGCCAAGATCAAAACAGGCCAAGCTCCTACGAGCAGTACTTC. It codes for CASSQDQNRPSSYEQYF.

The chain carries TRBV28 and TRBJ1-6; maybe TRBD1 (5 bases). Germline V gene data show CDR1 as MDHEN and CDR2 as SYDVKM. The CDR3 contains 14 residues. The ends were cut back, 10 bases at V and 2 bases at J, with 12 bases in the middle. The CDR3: CATYGGAYNSPLHF. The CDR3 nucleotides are TGTGCCACCTACGGGGGGGCCTATAATTCACCCCTCCACTTT.

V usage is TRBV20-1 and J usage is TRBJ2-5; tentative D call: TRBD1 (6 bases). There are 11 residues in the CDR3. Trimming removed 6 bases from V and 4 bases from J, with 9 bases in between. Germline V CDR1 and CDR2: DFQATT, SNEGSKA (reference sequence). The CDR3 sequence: CSAPTGETQYF. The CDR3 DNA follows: TGCAGTGCCCCGACAGGAGAGACCCAGTACTTC.

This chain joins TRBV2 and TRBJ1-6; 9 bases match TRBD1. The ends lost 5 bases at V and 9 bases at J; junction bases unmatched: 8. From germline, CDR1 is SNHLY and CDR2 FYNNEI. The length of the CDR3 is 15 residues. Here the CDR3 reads CASSTNRGLGSPLHF. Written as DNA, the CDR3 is TGTGCCAGCAGTACTAACAGGGGGCTGGGTTCACCCCTCCACTTT.

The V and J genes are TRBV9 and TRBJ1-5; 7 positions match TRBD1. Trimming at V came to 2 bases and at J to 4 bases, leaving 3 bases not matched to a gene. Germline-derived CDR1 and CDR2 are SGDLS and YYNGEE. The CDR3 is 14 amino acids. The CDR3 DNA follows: TGTGCCAGCAGCGTTGGGACAGAAAATCAGCCCCAGCATTTT. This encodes CASSVGTENQPQHF.

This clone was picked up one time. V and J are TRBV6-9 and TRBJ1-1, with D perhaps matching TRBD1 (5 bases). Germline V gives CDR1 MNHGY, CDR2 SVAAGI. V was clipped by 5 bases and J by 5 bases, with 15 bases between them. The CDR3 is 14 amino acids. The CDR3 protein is CASSIPRQRTEAFF. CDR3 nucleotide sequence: TGTGCCAGCAGTATCCCCCGACAGCGGACTGAAGCTTTCTTT.

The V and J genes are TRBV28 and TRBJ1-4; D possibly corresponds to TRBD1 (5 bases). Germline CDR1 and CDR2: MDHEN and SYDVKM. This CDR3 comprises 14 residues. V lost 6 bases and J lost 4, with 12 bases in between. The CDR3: CASRPGGNNEKLFF. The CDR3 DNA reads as TGTGCCAGCAGACCCGGGGGGAATAATGAAAAACTGTTTTTT.

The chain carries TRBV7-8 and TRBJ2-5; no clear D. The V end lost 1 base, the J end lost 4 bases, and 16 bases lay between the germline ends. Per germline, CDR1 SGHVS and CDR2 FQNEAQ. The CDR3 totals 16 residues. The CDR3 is CASSLGGQVVSETQYF. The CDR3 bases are TGTGCCAGCAGCTTAGGAGGTCAGGTGGTGTCAGAGACCCAGTACTTC.

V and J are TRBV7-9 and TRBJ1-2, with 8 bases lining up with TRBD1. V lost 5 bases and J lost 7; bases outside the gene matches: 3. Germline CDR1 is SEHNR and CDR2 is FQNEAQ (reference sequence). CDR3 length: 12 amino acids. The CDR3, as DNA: TGTGCCAGCAGCAGAACAGGGGGTGGCTACACCTTC. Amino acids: CASSRTGGGYTF.

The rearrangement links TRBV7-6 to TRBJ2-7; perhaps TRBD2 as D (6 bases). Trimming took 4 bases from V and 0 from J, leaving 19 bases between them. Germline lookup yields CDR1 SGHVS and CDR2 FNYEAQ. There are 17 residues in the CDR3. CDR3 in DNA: TGTGCCAGCAGCTCTCAGACCGGGAGCGCAAGCTCCTACGAGCAGTACTTC. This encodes CASSSQTGSASSYEQYF.

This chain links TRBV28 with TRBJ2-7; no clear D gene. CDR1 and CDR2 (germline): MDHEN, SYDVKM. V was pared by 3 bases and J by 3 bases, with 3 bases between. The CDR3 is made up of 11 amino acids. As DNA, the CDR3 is TGTGCCAGCAGTTTCTTCTACGAGCAGTACTTC. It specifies CASSFFYEQYF.

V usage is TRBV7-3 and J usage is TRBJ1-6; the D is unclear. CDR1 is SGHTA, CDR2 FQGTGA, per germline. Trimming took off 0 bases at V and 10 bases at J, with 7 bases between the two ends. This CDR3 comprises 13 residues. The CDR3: CASSLTHESPLHF. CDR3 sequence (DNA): TGTGCCAGCAGCTTAACACATGAATCACCCCTCCACTTT.

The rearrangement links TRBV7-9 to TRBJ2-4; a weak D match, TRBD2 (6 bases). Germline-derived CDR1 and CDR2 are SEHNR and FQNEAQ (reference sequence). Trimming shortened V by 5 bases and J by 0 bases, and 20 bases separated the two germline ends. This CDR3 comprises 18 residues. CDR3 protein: CASSPEKWEALAKNIQYF. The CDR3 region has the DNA TGTGCCAGCAGCCCGGAGAAATGGGAGGCACTAGCCAAAAACATTCAGTACTTC.